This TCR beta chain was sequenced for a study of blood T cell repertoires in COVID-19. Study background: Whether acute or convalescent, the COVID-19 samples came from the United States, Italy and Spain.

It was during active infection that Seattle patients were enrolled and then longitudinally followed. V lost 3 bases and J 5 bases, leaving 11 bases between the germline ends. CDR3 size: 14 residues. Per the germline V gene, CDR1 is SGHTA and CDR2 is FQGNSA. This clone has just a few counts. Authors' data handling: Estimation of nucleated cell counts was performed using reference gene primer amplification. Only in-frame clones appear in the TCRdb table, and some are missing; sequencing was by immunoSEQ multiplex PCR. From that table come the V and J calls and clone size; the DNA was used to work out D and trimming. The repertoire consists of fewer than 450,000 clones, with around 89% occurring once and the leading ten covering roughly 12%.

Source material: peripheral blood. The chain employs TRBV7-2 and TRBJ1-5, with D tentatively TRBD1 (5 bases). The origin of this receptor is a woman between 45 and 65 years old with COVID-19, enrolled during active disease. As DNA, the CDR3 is TGTGCCAGCAGCTTTAGAAAGGGGTATCAGCCCCAGCATTTT. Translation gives CASSFRKGYQPQHF.